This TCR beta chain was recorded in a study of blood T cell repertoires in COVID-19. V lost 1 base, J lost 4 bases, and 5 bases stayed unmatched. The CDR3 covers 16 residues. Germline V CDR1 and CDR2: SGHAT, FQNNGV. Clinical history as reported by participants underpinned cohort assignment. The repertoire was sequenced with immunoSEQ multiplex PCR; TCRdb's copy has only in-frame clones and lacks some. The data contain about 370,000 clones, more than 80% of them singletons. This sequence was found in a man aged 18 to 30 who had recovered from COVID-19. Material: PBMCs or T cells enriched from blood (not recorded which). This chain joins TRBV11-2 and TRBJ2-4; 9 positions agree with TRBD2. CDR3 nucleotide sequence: TGTGCCAGCAGCTTAGGTCCTAGCGGGGCTAAAAACATTCAGTACTTC. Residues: CASSLGPSGAKNIQYF.